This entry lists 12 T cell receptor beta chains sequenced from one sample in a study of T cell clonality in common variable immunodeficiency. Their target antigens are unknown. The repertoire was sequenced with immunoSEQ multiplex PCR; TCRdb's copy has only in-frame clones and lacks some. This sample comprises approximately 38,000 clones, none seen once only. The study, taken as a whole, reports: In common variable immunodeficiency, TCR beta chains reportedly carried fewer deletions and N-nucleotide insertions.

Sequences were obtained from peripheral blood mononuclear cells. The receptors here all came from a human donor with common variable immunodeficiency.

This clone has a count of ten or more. The sequenced part of the CDR3 DNA is TGTGCCAGCTCACCACCGAGCCTAACGAACACCGGGGAG. Translating gives CASSPPSLTNTGE. The CDR3, in full, reads CASSPPSLTNTGELFF. The chain combines TRBV18 with TRBJ2-2; D not certain. The CDR3 extends 3 residues past the end of the read, so its final part is completed from the germline J gene. Germline assignment: CDR1 KGHSH and CDR2 LQKENI. Between the trimmed V and J ends, which lost 0 bases and 0 bases, there was a span of 8 bases. The CDR3 has 16 amino acids. The variable domain in full, with the rest retrieved from reference TRBV18 and TRBJ2-2, is NAGVMQNPRHLVRRRGQEARLRCSPMKGHSHVYWYRQLPEEGLKFMVYLQKENIIDESGMPKERFSAEFPKEGPSILRIQQVVRGDSAAYFCASSPPSLTNTGELFFGEGSRLTVL.

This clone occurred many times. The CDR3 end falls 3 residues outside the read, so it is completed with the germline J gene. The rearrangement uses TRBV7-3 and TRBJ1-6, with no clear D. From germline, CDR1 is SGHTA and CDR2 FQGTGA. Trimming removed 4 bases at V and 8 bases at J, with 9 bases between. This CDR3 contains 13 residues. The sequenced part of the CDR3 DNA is TGTGCCAGCAGCTGGAACGGGGATTCACCC. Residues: CASSWNGDSP. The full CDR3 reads CASSWNGDSPLHF.

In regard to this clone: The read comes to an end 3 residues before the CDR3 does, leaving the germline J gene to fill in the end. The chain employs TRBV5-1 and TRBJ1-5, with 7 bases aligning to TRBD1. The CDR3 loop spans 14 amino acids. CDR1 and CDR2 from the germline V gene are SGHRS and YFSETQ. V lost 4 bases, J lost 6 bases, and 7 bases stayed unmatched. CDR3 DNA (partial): TGCGCCAGCAGCCCCACAGGGGAAAGTCAGCCC. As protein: CASSPTGESQP. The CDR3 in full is CASSPTGESQPQHF.

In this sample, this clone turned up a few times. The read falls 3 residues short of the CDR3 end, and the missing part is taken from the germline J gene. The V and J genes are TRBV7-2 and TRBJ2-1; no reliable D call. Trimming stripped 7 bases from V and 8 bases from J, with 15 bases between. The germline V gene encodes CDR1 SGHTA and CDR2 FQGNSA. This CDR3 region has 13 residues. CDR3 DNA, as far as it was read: TGTGCCAGCACATTCCCAGGAGCAGATGAG. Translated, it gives CASTFPGADE. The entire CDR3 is CASTFPGADEQFF.

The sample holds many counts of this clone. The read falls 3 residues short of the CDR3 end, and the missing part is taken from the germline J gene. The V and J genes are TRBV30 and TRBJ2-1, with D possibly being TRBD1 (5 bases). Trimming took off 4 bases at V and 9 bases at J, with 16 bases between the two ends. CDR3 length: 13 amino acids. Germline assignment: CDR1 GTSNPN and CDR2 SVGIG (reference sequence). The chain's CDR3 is CAWTNKGVSEQFF. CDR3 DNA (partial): TGTGCCTGGACTAACAAAGGGGTCAGTGAG.

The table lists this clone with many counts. The CDR3 loop reads CASSPEGGSDGYTF. The CDR3 DNA, read in part, is TGTGCCAGCTCACCAGAAGGGGGTAGTGATGGC. V and J are TRBV18 and TRBJ1-2, with D tentatively TRBD1 (6 bases). The read ends 3 residues before the CDR3 terminus; that terminus is restored from the germline J gene. V lost 2 bases to trimming and J lost 6 bases, with 13 bases between them. This CDR3 has 14 amino acids. Germline loops: CDR1 KGHSH, CDR2 LQKENI.

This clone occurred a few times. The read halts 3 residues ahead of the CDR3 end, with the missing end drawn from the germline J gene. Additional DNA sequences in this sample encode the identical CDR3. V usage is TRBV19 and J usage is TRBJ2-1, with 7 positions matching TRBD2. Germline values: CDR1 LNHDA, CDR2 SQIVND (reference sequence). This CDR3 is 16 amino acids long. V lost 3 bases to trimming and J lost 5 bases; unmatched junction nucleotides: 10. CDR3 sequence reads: CASSIFGTSGNNEQFF. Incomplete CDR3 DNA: TGTGCCAGTAGTATCTTCGGGACGAGCGGGAACAATGAG.

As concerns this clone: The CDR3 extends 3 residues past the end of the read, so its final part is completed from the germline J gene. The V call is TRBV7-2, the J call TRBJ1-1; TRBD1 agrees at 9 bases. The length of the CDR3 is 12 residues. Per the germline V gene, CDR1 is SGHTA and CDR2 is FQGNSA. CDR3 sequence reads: CASSLDRGKAFF. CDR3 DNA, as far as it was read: TGTGCCAGCAGCTTGGACAGGGGTAAA.

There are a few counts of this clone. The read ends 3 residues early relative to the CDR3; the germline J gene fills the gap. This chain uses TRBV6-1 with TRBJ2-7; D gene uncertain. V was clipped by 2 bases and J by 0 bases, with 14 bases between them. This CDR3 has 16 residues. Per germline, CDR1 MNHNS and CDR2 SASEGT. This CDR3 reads CASSEQIAAGSYEQYF. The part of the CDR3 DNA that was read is TGTGCCAGCAGTGAACAAATAGCAGCCGGCTCCTACGAG.

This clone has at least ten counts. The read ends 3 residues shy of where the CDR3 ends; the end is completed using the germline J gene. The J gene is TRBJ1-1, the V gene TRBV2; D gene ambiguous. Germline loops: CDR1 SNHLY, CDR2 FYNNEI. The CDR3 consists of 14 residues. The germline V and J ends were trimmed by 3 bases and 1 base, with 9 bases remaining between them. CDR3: CASSDTSRNTEAFF. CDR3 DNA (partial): TGTGCCAGCAGTGATACGTCCAGGAACACTGAA. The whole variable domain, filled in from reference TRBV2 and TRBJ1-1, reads EPEVTQTPSHQVTQMGQEVILRCVPISNHLYFYWYRQILGQKVEFLVSFYNNEISEKSEIFDDQFSVERPDGSNFTLKIRSTKLEDSAMYFCASSDTSRNTEAFFGQGTRLTVV.

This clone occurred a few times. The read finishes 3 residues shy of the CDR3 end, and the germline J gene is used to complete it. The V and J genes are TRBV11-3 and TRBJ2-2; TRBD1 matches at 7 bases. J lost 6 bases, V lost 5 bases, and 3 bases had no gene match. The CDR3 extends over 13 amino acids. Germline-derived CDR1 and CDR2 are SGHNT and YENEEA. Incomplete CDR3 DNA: TGTGCCAGCAGCGAACAGGGGTCCGGGGAG. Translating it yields CASSEQGSGE. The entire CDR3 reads CASSEQGSGELFF.

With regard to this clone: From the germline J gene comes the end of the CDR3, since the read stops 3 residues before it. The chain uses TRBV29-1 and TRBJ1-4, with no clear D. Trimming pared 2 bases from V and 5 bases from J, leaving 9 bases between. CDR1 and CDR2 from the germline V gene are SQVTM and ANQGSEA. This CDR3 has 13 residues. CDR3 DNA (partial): TGCAGCGTTGAACTTCAGCGAAATGAAAAA. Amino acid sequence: CSVELQRNEK. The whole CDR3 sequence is CSVELQRNEKLFF.